The clone carrying this T cell receptor beta chain was counted between two and nine times. Participants came from roughly 25 US areas, aged about 18 to 100 years. Assignment of participants to cohorts was predicated upon participant-reported clinical history. Cohort 3 donors were reported recovered after two negative PCRs, clearance, or symptom resolution. Study processing details: Counts of nucleated cells, estimated from reference gene primer amplification, were obtained. Assay: immunoSEQ multiplex PCR; the TCRdb copy retains only in-frame clones and omits some. V and J calls and clone size come straight from that table; D and trimming were deduced from the DNA. The sample lists 140,000 to 150,000 clones, approximately 87% seen once, with 11% in the top ten. The data stem from a study of blood T cell repertoires in COVID-19. Sequencing was performed on PBMCs or T cells enriched from blood (not recorded which). This TCR derives from a man between 60 and 75 years old who had recovered from COVID-19.

CDR3 protein: CASSYTRGNTEAFF. CDR3 in DNA: TGTGCCAGCAGTTACACCAGGGGTAACACTGAAGCTTTCTTT. The genes are TRBV6-4 and TRBJ1-1; possible D gene TRBD1, 6 bases. Trimming removed 5 bases at V and 2 bases at J, with 12 bases between. The CDR3 extends over 14 amino acids. Per the germline V gene, CDR1 is MRHNA and CDR2 is SNTAGT.